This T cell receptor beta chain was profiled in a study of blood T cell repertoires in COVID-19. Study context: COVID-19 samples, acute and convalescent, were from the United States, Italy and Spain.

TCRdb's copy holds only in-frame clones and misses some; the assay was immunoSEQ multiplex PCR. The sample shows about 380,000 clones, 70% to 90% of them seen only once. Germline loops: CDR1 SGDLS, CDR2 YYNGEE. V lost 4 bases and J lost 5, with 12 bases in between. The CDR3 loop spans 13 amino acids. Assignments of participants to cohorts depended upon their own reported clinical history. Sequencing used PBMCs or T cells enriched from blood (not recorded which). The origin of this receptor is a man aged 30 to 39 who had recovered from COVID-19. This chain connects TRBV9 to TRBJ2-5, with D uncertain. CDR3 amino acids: CASSSHPLETQYF. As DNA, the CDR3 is TGTGCCAGCAGCTCCCACCCACTGGAGACCCAGTACTTC.